The source of this T cell receptor beta chain is a study of CD8 T cells in Susac syndrome. It was treatment-naive patients with stable or active relapsing-remitting disease who made up the multiple sclerosis controls. CDR1 is DFQATT, CDR2 SNEGSKA, per germline (reference sequence). The CDR3 covers 14 residues. V was shortened by 6 bases and J by 6 bases, with 20 bases between the two germline ends. Roughly 0.5 to 1 ug RNA was reverse transcribed with random hexamers. It was immunoSEQ multiplex PCR that amplified TCR beta CDR3 across 54 Vbeta and 13 Jbeta. TCRdb re-derived calls from the immunoSEQ multiplex PCR reads in MiXCR, one entry per CDR3 protein. The profile shows around 180,000 distinct CDR3 sequences, 93% of them singletons.

The source of this sequence is a human donor with multiple sclerosis. Sequencing was carried out using CD4+ T cells from PBMCs. The chain couples TRBV20-1 to TRBJ1-1, with D unresolved. Here the CDR3 reads CSASVMGSDAEAFF. DNA for the CDR3: TGCAGTGCCAGTGTAATGGGTAGCGACGCTGAAGCTTTCTTT.